The table lists the clone carrying this T cell receptor (beta chain) with many counts. Its antigen is still unknown. The sample is drawn from a study of human T cells and chemical hapten exposure. Findings and caveats of the study: TCRs exceeding a frequency of 1 in 1000 stayed unchanged under DPC sensitization. The presence of alopecia in the donors means their immune response may differ from healthy people's. Clustering by CDR3 similarity yielded significantly more large clusters from expanded TCRs than controls.

Indicated time point: pre-sensitization, week 0. Documented treatment: therapeutic diphenylcyclopropenone sensitization with weekly scalp DPC. Original data processing: A per-sample median of around 91,000 TCRs was observed, with counts ranging from roughly 20,000 to 700,000. MiXCR was run by TCRdb on the RACE reads, yielding one entry per CDR3 protein. None of the V and J calls come from the authors' own analysis; TCRdb made them. The sample has over 300,000 distinct CDR3 sequences, about 5.1% seen once. The ends were cut back, 0 bases at V and 4 bases at J, with 13 bases in the middle. The CDR3 spans 15 residues. CDR1 and CDR2 from the germline V gene are MNHEY and SVGAGI.

This specimen was whole blood, taken in connection with sensitization to the hapten diphenylcyclopropenone (DPC). The sequence derives from a woman in her 50s with alopecia areata. Some clones in this sample may be carry-over from other donors' samples. The rearrangement uses TRBV6-5 and TRBJ2-7, with TRBD1 as a possible D gene (8 bases). The chain's CDR3 is CASSYSTQGGYEQYF. CDR3 DNA: TGTGCCAGCAGTTACTCGACACAGGGGGGGTACGAGCAGTACTTC.